The clone carrying this T cell receptor (beta chain) was counted many times. This entry belongs to a study of Graves' ophthalmopathy and Graves' hyperthyroidism. Study information: Cases classed as stable hyperthyroidism had no ophthalmopathy within 18 months of follow-up.

CDR3 regions of TCR beta were amplified from RNA transcripts. HTBI-primed first-round RT-PCR preceded second-round multiplex PCR. TCRdb reprocessed the multiplex PCR reads with MiXCR, giving one entry per CDR3 protein. The sample carries around 1,200,000 distinct CDR3 sequences, less than 45% recorded once. The CDR3 has 13 residues. CDR1 and CDR2 (germline): SGHTA, FQGTGA. Trimming at V came to 5 bases and at J to 3 bases, leaving 3 bases not matched to a gene. The sequence was obtained from an adult man with Graves' hyperthyroidism. Sequences were obtained from peripheral blood or thyroid tissue (not recorded which). The gene calls are TRBV7-3 and TRBJ1-1, with 7 nucleotides matching TRBD1. CDR3 in DNA: TGTGCCAGCAGCCCACAGGGGTACACTGAAGCTTTCTTT. It encodes CASSPQGYTEAFF.